This TCR beta chain is from a study of identical twins (dated by TCRdb to the mid-2010s). Context from the whole study: To test whether fetal clonotypes persist, this study deep-sequenced TCR alpha and beta repertoires from monozygotic twins, from unrelated adults of various ages, and from cord blood. To rule out contamination, the twin experiments were replicated at different times with different library preparation protocols. Results the study describes overall, beyond this receptor: Zero-insertion analyses could be partly confounded by invariant T cells such as MAIT and iNKT, although diverse VJ usage argued against such confounding for most clonotypes. Conclusions relied on cross-sectional statistical analysis, since the same donors could not be followed over many years. In beta out-of-frame sequences, excess twin sharing was weaker, because having fewer shared sequences lowered the signal-to-noise ratio. In monozygotic twins, out-of-frame TCR alpha sharing was systematically underestimated by recombination models, although the models agreed with sharing between unrelated individuals. Compared with coincidental sharing between unrelated individuals, an excess of low generation-probability sequences was observed among out-of-frame TCR alpha sequences shared between twins. Fewer insertions were carried by abundant cord blood beta clonotypes; a weaker similar trend was observed in young adult naive repertoires, while no such trend was observed in memory repertoires.

This clonotype was recorded many times. Its antigen is not yet known. Base qualities are not recorded, but no much larger clone differs from it by a single base. For this chain, trimming is 2 bases at the V end and 2 bases at the J end, and the number of junction bases without a gene match is 6. Looking up the germline V gene (reference sequence) yields CDR1 MNHEY and CDR2 SMNVEV. CDR3 length: 15 amino acids, cysteine to phenylalanine. Just the 45-base CDR3 DNA is kept, in frame starting at base 1. The library was obtained by 5' RACE. Sequencing used an Illumina HiSeq 2000. A universal primer binding site was introduced by template switching, and a unique molecular identifier was present in the final cDNA, enabling accurate counting of TCR cDNA molecules. Specific primers in the conserved constant-segment region were used to synthesize first-strand cDNA for TCR alpha and beta chains. To control for contamination, every cDNA library carried two barcodes: a SMART-Mk sample barcode plus Illumina barcodes. TruSeq adapter sequences along with Illumina sample barcodes were introduced in two successive PCR steps. The TCR alpha and beta cDNA libraries were sequenced on the Illumina HiSeq platform using custom primers. Turning to the authors' computational methods: MiGEC was used to process raw reads and extract unique molecular identifiers, and MiXCR was used to find CDR3 positions. For each individual, recombination models were inferred using an EM algorithm with the repgenHMM and IGoR tools. The analysis of shared clonotypes was done with the tcR package in R, with sharing normalized by the product of cloneset sizes. Out-of-frame nonproductive sequences were analyzed to study raw recombination free of thymic and clonal selection effects. The raw public reads went through TCRdb reprocessing: fastp at Q25, MiXCR clone calling, in-frame beta chains kept. A single entry per CDR3 protein holds the most common genes and DNA from its merged rows. TCRdb, rather than the study authors, made the V and J calls. The sample table contains roughly 570,000 distinct CDR3 sequences; only one count was recorded for roughly 9.5% of them. The top ten constitute 3% of the sample.

Every donor in the study was a healthy Caucasian. Three pairs of female monozygotic twins, all aged roughly 18 to 29 years, made up the twin cohort. RNA for TCR libraries was isolated from peripheral blood mononuclear cells. The data also belong to a second study, concerning yellow fever vaccine responses in identical twins. As that second paper reports: The T cell response to vaccination in identical twins was reported by the authors to appear partly convergent and partly personalized. Focusing on identical twins, the study followed the T cell clones that responded to the vaccine, and did so with precision.

Recombination connected TRBV27 to TRBJ2-7; 7 central nucleotides agree with TRBD2. This TCR came from a woman aged 18-29 years in good health. Source material: PBMCs. CDR3 loop: CASSLQPSGAYEQYF. The DNA sequence follows: TGTGCCAGCAGTTTACAGCCTAGCGGAGCCTACGAGCAGTACTTC.